The next 18 T cell receptor beta chains were all read from a single sample in a study of blood T cell repertoires in COVID-19. The table came from immunoSEQ multiplex PCR; TCRdb's copy has only in-frame clones and leaves some out. The sample holds 200,000 to 250,000 clones, about four fifths seen once. The specimen was peripheral blood. The origin of the receptors is a woman between 18 and 30 years old with acute or convalescent COVID-19.

V gene TRBV27 combines with J gene TRBJ2-7; a weak D match, TRBD1 (5 bases). Trimming stripped 9 bases from V and 7 bases from J, with 13 bases between. Per the germline V gene, CDR1 is MNHEY and CDR2 is SMNVEV (reference sequence). The CDR3 sequence is 11 residues long. The CDR3 coding sequence is TGTGCCAGAGGGGCCCAACGGGAGCAGTACTTC. Translated, it gives CARGAQREQYF.

The chain combines TRBV18 with TRBJ2-1; TRBD2 is a possible D gene (5 bases). The V gene's germline CDR1 is KGHSH and CDR2 LQKENI. The CDR3 loop spans 16 amino acids. V lost 3 bases to trimming and J lost 0 bases, with 12 bases between them. The DNA for the CDR3 is TGTGCCAGCTCACCCCAGCGGAGGAGCTCCTACAATGAGCAGTTCTTC. Its protein product is CASSPQRRSSYNEQFF.

The gene calls are TRBV6-5 and TRBJ1-2; D possibly corresponds to TRBD1 (5 bases). The germline V gene has CDR1 MNHEY and CDR2 SVGAGI. The V end was cut by 7 bases, the J end by 4 bases, with 19 bases between. The CDR3 contains 15 residues. The CDR3 is CASTLRVTGGYGYTF. CDR3 nucleotide sequence: TGTGCCAGCACCCTCAGGGTGACGGGTGGCTATGGCTACACCTTC.

The chain is built from TRBV30 and TRBJ2-4; 13 nucleotides agree with TRBD2. In germline, CDR1 is GTSNPN, CDR2 SVGIG (reference sequence). J lost 9 bases, V lost 1 base, and 12 bases had no gene match. The CDR3 is made up of 17 amino acids. This chain's CDR3 is CAWSAGTSGTRAGIQYF. Written as DNA, the CDR3 is TGTGCCTGGAGTGCTGGGACTAGCGGGACCCGGGCCGGCATTCAGTACTTC.

This rearrangement joins TRBV3-1 (or the pseudogene TRBV3-2) to TRBJ2-3; the match to TRBD2 covers 11 bases. The germline V gene has CDR1 LGHDT and CDR2 YNNKEL (reference sequence). The trim removed 4 bases at V and 11 bases at J, leaving 8 bases unmatched. The CDR3 length is 14 residues. CDR3 coding DNA: TGTGCCAGCAGCCTAGGACTAGCGGGCCTCGGGCAGTATTTT. Translating gives CASSLGLAGLGQYF.

This chain joins TRBV19 and TRBJ2-6, with 8 bases matching TRBD2. Germline CDR1 reads LNHDA; CDR2 reads SQIVND (reference sequence). The V gene end was trimmed by 1 base and the J gene end by 1 base; junction bases not matched to a gene: 9. This CDR3 has 19 residues. CDR3: CASSIGVRTSLSGANVLTF. The CDR3 bases are TGTGCCAGTAGTATAGGGGTCCGGACTAGCCTGTCTGGGGCCAACGTCCTGACTTTC.

The chain is built from TRBV12-3 or TRBV12-4 and TRBJ2-1; D is unresolved. CDR3 length: 12 residues. Trimming took 1 base from V and 9 from J, leaving 7 bases between them. The CDR3 region is CASSLDFIEQFF. The DNA of the CDR3 is TGTGCCAGCAGTTTAGATTTCATTGAGCAGTTCTTC.

This chain links TRBV6-4 with TRBJ1-1, with D unclear. V was trimmed by 2 bases and J by 2 bases, leaving 9 bases between them. The germline CDR1 and CDR2 sequences are MRHNA and SNTAGT. This CDR3 comprises 14 residues. The CDR3 region has the DNA TGTGCCAGCAGTGACCACCCAGGCAACACTGAAGCTTTCTTT. Translation gives CASSDHPGNTEAFF.

The gene calls are TRBV5-4 and TRBJ1-3, with unresolved D. V was cut by 4 bases and J by 8 bases, with 16 bases left in between. CDR3 length: 14 amino acids. Germline V lookup: CDR1 SGHNT, CDR2 YYREEE (reference sequence). The CDR3 is CASSGDLSLDTIYF. In DNA, the CDR3 is TGTGCCAGCAGCGGAGATCTTTCACTAGACACCATATATTTT.

The CDR3 DNA follows: TGTGCCAGCAGTCCTCCGACTAGCGGGAGATATGAGCAGTTCTTC. It specifies CASSPPTSGRYEQFF. The chain couples TRBV27 to TRBJ2-1, with TRBD2 matching over 12 bases. The length of the CDR3 is 15 residues. Per germline, CDR1 MNHEY and CDR2 SMNVEV (reference sequence). Trimming cost V 5 bases and J 8 bases; bases outside gene matches: 7.

V and J are TRBV4-3 and TRBJ1-2; 8 nucleotides align to TRBD1. Germline V gene lookup returns CDR1 LGHNA and CDR2 YSLEER. V lost 0 bases, J lost 6 bases, and 9 bases stayed unmatched. The CDR3 totals 16 residues. The CDR3 spells CASSQDGQGSSDGYTF. CDR3 bases: TGCGCCAGCAGCCAAGACGGACAGGGTTCTAGCGATGGCTACACCTTC.

V is TRBV18 and J is TRBJ2-2; D not resolved. From germline, CDR1 is KGHSH and CDR2 LQKENI. Trimming took 4 bases from V and 3 from J, leaving 9 bases between them. This CDR3 comprises 14 residues. The CDR3 loop is CASSLLSDTGELFF. DNA for the CDR3: TGTGCCAGCTCACTTCTTTCGGACACCGGGGAGCTGTTTTTT.

V gene TRBV7-6 combines with J gene TRBJ2-1, with D unresolved. CDR3 length: 14 residues. The germline CDR1 and CDR2 sequences are SGHVS and FNYEAQ. V was trimmed by 5 bases and J by 2 bases, leaving 10 bases between them. As DNA, the CDR3 is TGTGCCAGCAGCCTAGACAACACCTACAATGAGCAGTTCTTC. It codes for CASSLDNTYNEQFF. The whole variable domain, filled in from reference TRBV7-6 and TRBJ2-1, reads GAGVSQSPRYKVTKRGQDVALRCDPISGHVSLYWYRQALGQGPEFLTYFNYEAQQDKSGLPNDRFSAERPEGSISTLTIQRTEQRDSAMYRCASSLDNTYNEQFFGPGTRLTVL.

V and J are TRBV10-2 and TRBJ2-7; TRBD1 matches at 9 bases. Trimming removed 6 bases from V and 3 bases from J; junction bases left unmatched: 3. The germline gives CDR1 WSHSY, CDR2 SAAADI. The CDR3 is made up of 13 amino acids. The CDR3, as DNA: TGCGCCAGCAGCTCGGGACAGGGCTACGAGCAGTACTTC. This translates into CASSSGQGYEQYF.

Here the CDR3 reads CAIRGGDMNTEAFF. The CDR3 nucleotides are TGTGCCATCAGGGGGGGAGACATGAACACTGAAGCTTTCTTT. The chain carries TRBV10-3 and TRBJ1-1, with D perhaps TRBD1 (5 bases). Germline CDR1 reads ENHRY; CDR2 reads SYGVKD. The CDR3 runs to 14 residues. Trimming cost V 6 bases and J 0 bases, with 11 bases left between them.

This chain's CDR3 is CASPPGTANTGELFF. CDR3 DNA: TGTGCCAGCCCCCCAGGCACCGCGAACACCGGGGAGCTGTTTTTT. The rearrangement links TRBV7-9 to TRBJ2-2; D is ambiguous. The CDR3 sequence is 15 residues long. In germline, CDR1 is SEHNR, CDR2 FQNEAQ (reference sequence). The germline V and J ends were trimmed by 8 bases and 0 bases, with 13 bases remaining between them.

This rearrangement joins TRBV6-4 to TRBJ1-1, with 8 bases that match TRBD1. V lost 2 bases, J lost 3 bases, and 11 bases stayed unmatched. CDR1 and CDR2 (germline): MRHNA, SNTAGT. This CDR3 spans 17 amino acids. In DNA, the CDR3 is TGTGCCAGCAGTGACCTCTCTGCAGGGGGCGCAGACACTGAAGCTTTCTTT. This codes for CASSDLSAGGADTEAFF.

The J gene is TRBJ1-2, the V gene TRBV30; 9 bases line up with TRBD1. Germline CDR1 GTSNPN, CDR2 SVGIG (reference sequence). The ends lost 5 bases at V and 6 bases at J; junction bases unmatched: 13. The CDR3 spans 15 residues. CDR3 region: CAWEGGQGIFDGYTF. CDR3 nucleotide sequence: TGTGCCTGGGAGGGAGGACAGGGGATTTTCGATGGCTACACCTTC. Full variable domain (outside the CDR3, taken from reference TRBV30 and TRBJ1-2): SQTIHQWPATLVQPVGSPLSLECTVEGTSNPNLYWYRQAAGRGLQLLFYSVGIGQISSEVPQNLSASRPQDRQFILSSKKLLLSDSGFYLCAWEGGQGIFDGYTFGSGTRLTVV.